The sequence of this T cell receptor (beta chain) was determined in a study of sequential checkpoint blockade in melanoma. Study in general: DNA from some 84 pretreatment tumor samples underwent TCRβ immunosequencing. Over 20 patients had matched tumor biopsies before treatment and at week 13 after nivolumab or ipilimumab alone.

Indicated treatment: randomized to nivolumab then ipilimumab (arm A) or the reverse (arm B). DNA-damaging chemotherapy had not been given to any patient beforehand. Trimming removed 4 bases at V and 1 base at J, with 5 bases between. This CDR3 is built from 14 residues. CDR1 is SGHNT and CDR2 is YENEEA in the germline V gene. Sequenced by immunoSEQ multiplex PCR; TCRdb stores in-frame clones only, minus some. The sample has around 2,000 clones, 24% seen once. This clone turned up a few times. The chain couples TRBV11-3 to TRBJ2-6; D remains ambiguous. This TCR came from a human donor with melanoma. This material consisted of tumor tissue (inferred from file names), taken from a patient given nivolumab and ipilimumab in sequence. The chain's CDR3 is CASSSASGANVLTF. The DNA for the CDR3 is TGTGCCAGCAGCTCCGCATCTGGGGCCAACGTCCTGACTTTC.